Listed here are 10 T cell receptor beta chains from one sample, sequenced in a study of Tregs in tolerant kidney transplant recipients. Some clones are missing from TCRdb's copy, which holds only in-frame ones; the method was immunoSEQ multiplex PCR. This table lists 30,000 or so clones. The sequenced sample was CD8+ T cells from blood, obtained before the transplant. These receptors came from a human donor who received a combined kidney and bone marrow transplant.

Remarks on this clone: The missing CDR3 end, 3 residues past where the read stops, is filled in from the germline J gene. The chain is built from TRBV5-1 and TRBJ2-7; D is possibly TRBD2 (6 bases). Germline CDR1 and CDR2: SGHRS and YFSETQ. V lost 4 bases, J lost 3 bases, and 8 bases lay in between. The CDR3 totals 12 residues. The CDR3 protein is CASSPGGYEQYF. The CDR3 bases that were read are TGCGCCAGCAGCCCCGGGGGCTACGAG.

Concerning this clone itself: The CDR3 end lies 3 residues beyond the end of the read and is filled in from the germline J gene. The chain links TRBV30 to TRBJ1-1, with no clear D. Germline CDR1 reads GTSNPN; CDR2 reads SVGIG (reference sequence). V was trimmed by 3 bases and J by 6 bases, leaving 23 bases between them. The CDR3 is 16 amino acids. The CDR3 is CAWSHGLAGTLAEAFF. The covered CDR3 bases are TGTGCCTGGAGCCACGGACTTGCCGGTACGTTGGCTGAA.

Notes on this clone: The CDR3 end lies 3 residues beyond the end of the read and is filled in from the germline J gene. This rearrangement joins TRBV5-1 to TRBJ1-1; D may be TRBD1 (6 bases). The CDR3 extends over 14 amino acids. The germline CDR1 and CDR2 sequences are SGHRS and YFSETQ. The V end was cut by 0 bases, the J end by 4 bases, with 10 bases between. The sequenced CDR3 bases are TGCGCCAGCAGCTTGGTGGGGGCCGGCACTGAA. It encodes CASSLVGAGTE. The whole CDR3 sequence reads CASSLVGAGTEAFF.

Notes on this clone: The sequence runs out 3 residues before the end of the CDR3; the remainder is reconstructed from the germline J gene. The chain uses TRBV7-2 and TRBJ2-7; weak D call: TRBD1 (6 bases). The CDR3 is 14 residues long. V was pared by 7 bases and J by 1 base, with 14 bases between. Germline V lookup: CDR1 SGHTA, CDR2 FQGNSA. The sequenced part of the CDR3 DNA is TGTGCCAGCACCTCAAGGGACATTTCCTACGAG. Amino acid sequence: CASTSRDISYE. The CDR3, in full, reads CASTSRDISYEQYF.

Comments on this clone: The read terminates 3 residues ahead of where the CDR3 ends, so the germline J gene completes it. The chain is built from TRBV7-2 and TRBJ2-7; D remains ambiguous. CDR3 size: 14 residues. Germline V gene lookup returns CDR1 SGHTA and CDR2 FQGNSA. Trimming removed 1 base from V and 2 bases from J, with 9 bases in between. The sequenced CDR3 bases are TGTGCCAGCAGCTTAGTGCTAGGCACCTACGAG. This encodes CASSLVLGTYE. The entire CDR3 sequence reads CASSLVLGTYEQYF.

On this clone: The sequenced fragment ends 3 residues before the CDR3 boundary, so the rest is inferred from the germline J gene. The chain has TRBV6-2 or TRBV6-3 and TRBJ2-5, with 11 bases that match TRBD1. V lost 7 bases, J lost 5 bases, and 9 bases stayed unmatched. CDR1 MNHEY and CDR2 SVGEGT come from the germline V gene. This CDR3 has 15 amino acids. The sequenced CDR3 bases are TGTGCCAGCACCAAGGTCTGGGACAGGGGGGAGACC. This codes for CASTKVWDRGET. The entire CDR3 reads CASTKVWDRGETQYF.

To note about this clone: The sequence runs out 3 residues before the end of the CDR3; the remainder is reconstructed from the germline J gene. This chain links TRBV19 with TRBJ2-7; 15 positions match TRBD2. The J segment lost 5 bases and the V segment lost 5 bases, leaving 7 bases of the junction unmatched. CDR1 and CDR2 from the germline V gene are LNHDA and SQIVND (reference sequence). CDR3 length: 16 residues. CDR3 DNA, as far as it was read: TGTGCCAGTAGTGGACTAGCGGGAGGGCCGGGAGACGAG. This translates into CASSGLAGGPGDE. The entire CDR3 sequence reads CASSGLAGGPGDEQYF.

As to this clone: The read stops 3 residues short of the end of the CDR3; the missing end is completed from the germline J gene. The chain joins TRBV5-1 to TRBJ2-1; possible D gene TRBD1, 7 bases. Germline V CDR1 and CDR2: SGHRS, YFSETQ. The V gene lost 4 bases and the J gene lost 8 bases, with 16 bases spanning the gap. The CDR3 runs to 14 residues. CDR3 amino acids: CASSDGGGGDEQFF. The part of the CDR3 DNA that was read is TGCGCCAGCAGCGATGGAGGAGGGGGCGATGAG.

With regard to this clone: Sequencing ends 3 residues short of the CDR3 end; the germline J gene provides the rest. The chain has TRBV19 and TRBJ2-7; D is perhaps TRBD2 (6 bases). V was cut by 6 bases and J by 4 bases, with 13 bases left in between. The germline V gene has CDR1 LNHDA and CDR2 SQIVND (reference sequence). The CDR3 spans 13 residues. CDR3 bases read: TGTGCCAGTAGCCCGGGGGACGGTTACGAG. Translation: CASSPGDGYE. The CDR3 reads in full as CASSPGDGYEQYF. The whole variable domain, filled in from reference TRBV19 and TRBJ2-7, reads DGGITQSPKYLFRKEGQNVTLSCEQNLNHDAMYWYRQDPGQGLRLIYYSQIVNDFQKGDIAEGYSVSREKKESFPLTVTSAQKNPTAFYLCASSPGDGYEQYFGPGTRLTVT.

Notes on this clone: The DNA ends 3 residues before the CDR3 does, and the rest of the CDR3 is filled in from the germline J gene. The chain joins TRBV29-1 to TRBJ2-1; 7 bases match TRBD2. Trimming removed 7 bases from V and 8 bases from J; junction bases left unmatched: 14. CDR3 length: 14 amino acids. The germline CDR1 and CDR2 sequences are SQVTM and ANQGSEA. CDR3 sequence reads: CSAIILAAVDEQFF. Partial CDR3 DNA: TGCAGCGCTATAATTCTAGCGGCGGTGGATGAG.